A single sample is the source of the 2 T cell receptor beta chains below, sequenced in a study of blood T cell repertoires in COVID-19. Profiling relied on immunoSEQ multiplex PCR, and the TCRdb table lists in-frame clones only, not all of them. The sample yields around 260,000 clones, 85% seen once. Sequencing input: peripheral blood. All receptors come from a human donor in a cohort sampled during active COVID-19.

This rearrangement joins TRBV10-3 to TRBJ1-6; D possibly corresponds to TRBD1 (5 bases). This CDR3 spans 13 amino acids. Germline V gene sequence: CDR1 ENHRY, CDR2 SYGVKD. The V gene lost 8 bases and the J gene lost 8 bases, with 13 bases spanning the gap. Here the CDR3 reads CAISRTGDSPLHF. The CDR3 DNA reads TGTGCCATCTCCCGTACGGGGGATTCACCCCTCCACTTT.

There are a few counts of this clone. The J gene is TRBJ1-1, the V gene TRBV28; TRBD1 aligns across 12 bases. CDR1 MDHEN and CDR2 SYDVKM come from the germline V gene. There are 16 residues in the CDR3. V was pared by 11 bases and J by 0 bases, with 10 bases of the junction left unmatched. CDR3 bases: TGTGCCGGATCCCGGGACAGGGGGCTCCTGAACACTGAAGCTTTCTTT. Translating gives CAGSRDRGLLNTEAFF.